This T cell receptor beta chain came from a study of kidney transplant recipient with SARS-CoV-2 infection. The CDR3 runs to 16 residues. J was trimmed by 3 bases and V by 2 bases; bases with no gene match: 9. CDR1 is PRHDT and CDR2 is FYEKMQ in the germline V gene (reference sequence). This clonotype was picked up many times. One entry per CDR3 protein, called by TCRdb with MiXCR from the reads. The sample records under 250,000 distinct CDR3 sequences, more than 25% being singletons. The TCR originated in a male patient between 25 and 39 years old who had COVID-19 and was a kidney transplant recipient. Some T cells may be transferred from the graft donor. The chain is built from TRBV13 and TRBJ1-2; 7 bases match TRBD1. The sequencing used a blood sample, collected at baseline and on roughly day 110 from a kidney transplant recipient. DNA for the CDR3: TGTGCCAGCAGCTTACCCGAGACAGGGAGGTACTATGGCTACACCTTC. Amino acid sequence: CASSLPETGRYYGYTF. The full variable domain, with the rest looked up from reference TRBV13 and TRBJ1-2, is AAGVIQSPRHLIKEKRETATLKCYPIPRHDTVYWYQQGPGQDPQFLISFYEKMQSDKGSIPDRFSAQQFSDYHSELNMSSLELGDSALYFCASSLPETGRYYGYTFGSGTRLTVV.